Here is one T cell receptor beta chain with its context. Germline V lookup: CDR1 KGHSH, CDR2 LQKENI. CDR3 length equals 15 residues. Trimming removed 4 bases at V and 3 bases at J, with 13 bases between. The sample comes from a study of blood T cell repertoires in COVID-19. Study details: Collection of acute and convalescent COVID-19 samples took place in the United States, Italy and Spain.

The repertoire was sequenced with immunoSEQ multiplex PCR; TCRdb's copy has only in-frame clones and lacks some. The sample has under 130,000 clones, approximately 84% seen once; the top ten hold around 13%. The J gene is TRBJ1-5, the V gene TRBV18, with a weak D call TRBD1 (5 bases). The receptor was isolated from a human donor in a cohort sampled during active COVID-19. The sample taken for sequencing was peripheral blood. CDR3 protein: CASSRVGALNQPQHF. The CDR3 coding sequence is TGTGCCAGCTCACGGGTAGGGGCCCTCAATCAGCCCCAGCATTTT. The variable domain in full, with the rest retrieved from reference TRBV18 and TRBJ1-5, is NAGVMQNPRHLVRRRGQEARLRCSPMKGHSHVYWYRQLPEEGLKFMVYLQKENIIDESGMPKERFSAEFPKEGPSILRIQQVVRGDSAAYFCASSRVGALNQPQHFGDGTRLSIL.